This T cell receptor beta chain was profiled in a study of blood T cell repertoires in COVID-19. The wider study: Samples representing acute and convalescent COVID-19 were sourced from the United States, Italy and Spain.

The V end lost 5 bases, the J end lost 3 bases, and 10 bases lay between the germline ends. The CDR3 covers 13 residues. Germline CDR1 and CDR2: SGHAT and FQNNGV. The Seattle patients joined while their infection was active and were tracked longitudinally afterward. In the authors' workflow: Amplification from reference gene primers served as the basis for estimated nucleated cell counts. Assay: immunoSEQ multiplex PCR; the TCRdb copy retains only in-frame clones and omits some. Clone size and the V and J calls come from that table; the DNA yielded D and trimming. This table has about 250,000 clones, about 91% appearing once.

The sample consisted of peripheral blood. The chain uses TRBV11-2 and TRBJ1-2; D remains unclear. This clonotype was sampled from a woman aged 25-40 years with COVID-19, enrolled during active disease. The DNA of the CDR3 is TGTGCCAGCAGCCCCGGGAGGGACTATGGCTACACCTTC. This translates into CASSPGRDYGYTF.